Below, one T cell receptor (beta chain) is given with its context. Its specificity is unknown. As for the donors, each was a healthy bone marrow donor. This specimen belongs to a study of cytomegalovirus exposure and HLA in healthy donors. Points from the study as a whole: Rare sequences made up most TCRs, while some public TCRs were found in many donors. HLA alleles showed associations with fewer than 20,000 TCR beta sequences in a later analysis, at a 0.05 false discovery rate.

It was with 60 Vbeta and 13 Jbeta primers that the PCR ran. Under the authors' procedure: The authors later counted tens of millions of unique TCR beta chains, 9 million to 14 million of them shared. Only in-frame clones appear in the TCRdb table, and some are missing; sequencing was by immunoSEQ multiplex PCR. The V and J calls and clone size are taken from that table; D and trimming were inferred from the DNA. The table records about 59,000 clones, over 60% of them present only once. V was pared by 4 bases and J by 2 bases, with 9 bases between. The V gene's germline CDR1 is SGHDT and CDR2 YYEEEE. The CDR3 is 13 residues long.

This receptor was obtained from a man aged 25 to 45 in good health and CMV-seropositive. The source material was PBMCs. The rearrangement uses TRBV5-6 and TRBJ1-2; D perhaps matches TRBD1 (6 bases). The CDR3 bases are TGTGCCAGCAGCCAGGGACACAACTATGGCTACACCTTC. Protein: CASSQGHNYGYTF.